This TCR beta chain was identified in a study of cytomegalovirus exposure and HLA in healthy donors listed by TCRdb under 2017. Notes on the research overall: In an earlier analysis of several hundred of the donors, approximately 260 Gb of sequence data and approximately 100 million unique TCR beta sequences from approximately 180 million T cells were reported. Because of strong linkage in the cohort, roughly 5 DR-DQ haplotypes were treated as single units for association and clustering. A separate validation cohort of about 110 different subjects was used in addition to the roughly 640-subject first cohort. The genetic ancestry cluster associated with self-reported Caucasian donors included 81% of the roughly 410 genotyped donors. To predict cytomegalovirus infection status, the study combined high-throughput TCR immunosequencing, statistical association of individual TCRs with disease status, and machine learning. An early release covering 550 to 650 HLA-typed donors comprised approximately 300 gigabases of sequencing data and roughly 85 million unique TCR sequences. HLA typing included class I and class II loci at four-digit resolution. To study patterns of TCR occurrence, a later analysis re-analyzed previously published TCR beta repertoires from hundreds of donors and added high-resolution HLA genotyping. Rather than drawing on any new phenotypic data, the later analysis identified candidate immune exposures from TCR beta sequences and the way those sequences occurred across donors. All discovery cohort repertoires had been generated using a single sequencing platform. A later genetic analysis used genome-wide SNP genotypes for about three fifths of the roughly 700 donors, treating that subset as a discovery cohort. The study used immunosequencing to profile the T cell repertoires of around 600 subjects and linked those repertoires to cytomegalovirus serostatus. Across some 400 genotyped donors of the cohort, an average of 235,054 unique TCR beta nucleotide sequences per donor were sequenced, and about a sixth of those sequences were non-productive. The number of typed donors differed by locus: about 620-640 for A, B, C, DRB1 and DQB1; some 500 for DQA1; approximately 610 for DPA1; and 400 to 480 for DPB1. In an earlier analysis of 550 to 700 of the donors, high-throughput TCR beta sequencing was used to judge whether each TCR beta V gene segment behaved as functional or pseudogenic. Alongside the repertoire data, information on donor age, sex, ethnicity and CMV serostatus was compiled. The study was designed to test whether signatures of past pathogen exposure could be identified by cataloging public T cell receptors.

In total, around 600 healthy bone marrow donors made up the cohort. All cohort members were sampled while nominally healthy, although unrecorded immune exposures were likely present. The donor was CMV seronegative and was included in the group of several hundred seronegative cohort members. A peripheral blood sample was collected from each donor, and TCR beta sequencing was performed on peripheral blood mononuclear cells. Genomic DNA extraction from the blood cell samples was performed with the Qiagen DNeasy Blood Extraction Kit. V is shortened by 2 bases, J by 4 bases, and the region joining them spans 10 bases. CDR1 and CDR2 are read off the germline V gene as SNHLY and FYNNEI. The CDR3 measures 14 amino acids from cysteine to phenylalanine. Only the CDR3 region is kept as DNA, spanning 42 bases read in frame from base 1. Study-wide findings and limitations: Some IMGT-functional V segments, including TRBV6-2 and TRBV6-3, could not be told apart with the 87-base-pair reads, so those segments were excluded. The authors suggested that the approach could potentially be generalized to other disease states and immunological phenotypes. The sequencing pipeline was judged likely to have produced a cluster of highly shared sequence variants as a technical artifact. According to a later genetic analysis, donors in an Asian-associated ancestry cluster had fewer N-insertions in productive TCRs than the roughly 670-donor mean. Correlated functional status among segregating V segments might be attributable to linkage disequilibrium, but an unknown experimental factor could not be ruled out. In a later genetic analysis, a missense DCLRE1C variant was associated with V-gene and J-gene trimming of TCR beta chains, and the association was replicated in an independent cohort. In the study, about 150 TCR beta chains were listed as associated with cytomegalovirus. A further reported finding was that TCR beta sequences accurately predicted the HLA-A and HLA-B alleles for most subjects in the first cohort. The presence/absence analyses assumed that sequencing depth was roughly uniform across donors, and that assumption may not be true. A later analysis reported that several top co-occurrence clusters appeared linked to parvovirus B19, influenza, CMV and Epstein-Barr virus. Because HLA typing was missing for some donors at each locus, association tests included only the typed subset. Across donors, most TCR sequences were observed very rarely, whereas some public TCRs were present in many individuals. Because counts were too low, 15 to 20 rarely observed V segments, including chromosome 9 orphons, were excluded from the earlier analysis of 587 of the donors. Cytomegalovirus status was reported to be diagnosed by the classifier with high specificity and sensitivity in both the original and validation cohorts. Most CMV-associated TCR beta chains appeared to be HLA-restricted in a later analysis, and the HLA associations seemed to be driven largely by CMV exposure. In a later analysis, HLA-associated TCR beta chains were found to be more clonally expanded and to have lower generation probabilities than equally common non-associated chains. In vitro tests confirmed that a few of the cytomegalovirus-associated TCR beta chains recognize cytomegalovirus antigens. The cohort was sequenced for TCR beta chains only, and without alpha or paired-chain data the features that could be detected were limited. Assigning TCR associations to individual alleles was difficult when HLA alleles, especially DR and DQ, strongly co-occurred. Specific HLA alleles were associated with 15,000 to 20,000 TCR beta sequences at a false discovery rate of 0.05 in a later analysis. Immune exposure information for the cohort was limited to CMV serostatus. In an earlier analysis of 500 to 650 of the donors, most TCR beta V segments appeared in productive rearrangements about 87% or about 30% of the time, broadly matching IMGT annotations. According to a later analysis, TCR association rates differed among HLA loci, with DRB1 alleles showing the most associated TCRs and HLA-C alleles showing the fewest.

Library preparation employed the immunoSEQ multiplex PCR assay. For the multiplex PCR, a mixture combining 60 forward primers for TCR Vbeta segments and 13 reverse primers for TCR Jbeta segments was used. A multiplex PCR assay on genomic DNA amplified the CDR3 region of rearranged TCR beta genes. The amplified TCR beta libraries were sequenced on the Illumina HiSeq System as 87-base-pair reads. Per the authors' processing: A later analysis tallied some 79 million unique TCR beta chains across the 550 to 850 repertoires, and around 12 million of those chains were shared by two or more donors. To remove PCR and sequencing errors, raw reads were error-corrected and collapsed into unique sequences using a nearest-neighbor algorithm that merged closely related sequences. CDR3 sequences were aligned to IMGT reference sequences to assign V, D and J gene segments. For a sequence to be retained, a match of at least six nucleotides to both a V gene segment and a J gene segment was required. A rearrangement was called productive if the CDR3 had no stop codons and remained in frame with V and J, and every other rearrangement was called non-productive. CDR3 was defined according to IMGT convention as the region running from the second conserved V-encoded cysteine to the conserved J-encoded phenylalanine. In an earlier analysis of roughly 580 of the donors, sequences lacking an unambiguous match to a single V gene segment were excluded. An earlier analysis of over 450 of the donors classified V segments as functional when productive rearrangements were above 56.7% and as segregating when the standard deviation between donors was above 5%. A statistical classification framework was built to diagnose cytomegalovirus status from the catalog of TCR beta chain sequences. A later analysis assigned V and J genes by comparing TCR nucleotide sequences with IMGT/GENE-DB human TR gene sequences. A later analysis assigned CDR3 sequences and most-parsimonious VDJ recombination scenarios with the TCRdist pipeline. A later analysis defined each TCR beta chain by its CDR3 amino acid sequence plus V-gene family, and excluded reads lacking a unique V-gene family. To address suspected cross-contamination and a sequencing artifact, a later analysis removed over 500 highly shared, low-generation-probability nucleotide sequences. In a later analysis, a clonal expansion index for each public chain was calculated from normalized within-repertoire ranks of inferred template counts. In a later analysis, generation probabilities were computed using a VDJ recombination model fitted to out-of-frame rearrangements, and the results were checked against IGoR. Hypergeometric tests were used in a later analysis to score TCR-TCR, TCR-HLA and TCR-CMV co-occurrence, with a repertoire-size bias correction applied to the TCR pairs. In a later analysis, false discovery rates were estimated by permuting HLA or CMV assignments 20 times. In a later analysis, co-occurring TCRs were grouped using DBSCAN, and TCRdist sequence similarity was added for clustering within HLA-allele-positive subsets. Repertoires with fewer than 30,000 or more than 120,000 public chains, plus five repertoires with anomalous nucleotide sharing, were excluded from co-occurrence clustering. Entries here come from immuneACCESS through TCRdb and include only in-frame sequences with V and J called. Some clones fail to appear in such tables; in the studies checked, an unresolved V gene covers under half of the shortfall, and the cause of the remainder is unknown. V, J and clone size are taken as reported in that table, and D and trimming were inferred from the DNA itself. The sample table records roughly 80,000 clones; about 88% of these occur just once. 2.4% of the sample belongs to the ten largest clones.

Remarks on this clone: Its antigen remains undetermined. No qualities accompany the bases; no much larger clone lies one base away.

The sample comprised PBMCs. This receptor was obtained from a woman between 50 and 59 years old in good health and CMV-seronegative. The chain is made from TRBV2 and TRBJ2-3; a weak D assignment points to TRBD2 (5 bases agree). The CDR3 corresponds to CASSEWRVADTQYF. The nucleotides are TGTGCCAGCAGTGAATGGCGGGTCGCAGATACGCAGTATTTT.